This TCR beta chain was profiled in a study of shared clonotypes between healthy human individuals. This CDR3 comprises 18 residues. CDR1 is SEHNR and CDR2 is FQNEAQ in the germline V gene (reference sequence). V lost 2 bases to trimming and J lost 0 bases; unmatched junction nucleotides: 10. The study ran the assay at deep level. Each unsorted PBMC replicate got 300 ng genomic DNA, some 30,000 genomes. The authors sequenced unsorted PBMC DNA on ten immunoSEQ deep assay plates. The protocol was immunoSEQ multiplex PCR, while the TCRdb copy is restricted to in-frame clones and leaves out a portion. The table has fewer than 600,000 clones, 60% to 85% seen once. Around 97 million PBMCs supplied genomic DNA for unsorted samples.

Sequenced: PBMCs. The clonotype originates from a woman in her thirties or forties in good health. Some clones in this sample may be carry-over from other donors' samples. V gene TRBV7-9 combines with J gene TRBJ2-7, with 10 bases that match TRBD2. The CDR3 loop reads CASSLTSGRVWDSYEQYF. The DNA of the CDR3 is TGTGCCAGCAGCTTAACGAGCGGGAGGGTGTGGGACTCCTACGAGCAGTACTTC.